The 12 T cell receptor beta chains below were found in one sample sequenced in a study of identical twins. MiXCR, run by TCRdb on the 5' RACE reads, gives a single entry per CDR3 protein. The table includes 1.5 million to 2 million distinct CDR3 sequences, under 35% detected once. The specimen was cord blood. These receptors were collected from a newborn girl in good health.

The chain is built from TRBV20-1 and TRBJ2-2, with a possible D match to TRBD2 (6 bases). This CDR3 is built from 14 residues. V lost 3 bases, J lost 4 bases, and 12 bases lay in between. Germline lookup yields CDR1 DFQATT and CDR2 SNEGSKA (reference sequence). The CDR3 reads CSASIGGFTGELFF. The CDR3 DNA reads as TGCAGTGCTAGTATCGGAGGGTTCACCGGGGAGCTGTTTTTT.

The chain is built from TRBV2 and TRBJ1-4; the D is unclear. The CDR3 is made up of 12 amino acids. The V end was cut by 9 bases, the J end by 7 bases, with 12 bases between. Germline CDR1 SNHLY, CDR2 FYNNEI. CDR3 protein: CASNLEAEKLFF. The CDR3 DNA follows: TGTGCCAGTAACCTAGAGGCTGAAAAACTGTTTTTT.

The chain links TRBV5-8 to TRBJ1-4, with D hard to call. V lost 1 base and J 8 bases, leaving 15 bases between the germline ends. This CDR3 has 15 residues. CDR1 is SGHTS, CDR2 YDEGEE, per germline. The CDR3 sequence: CASSLYGRLAEKLFF. CDR3 DNA sequence: TGTGCCAGCAGCTTGTACGGGCGGCTCGCGGAAAAACTGTTTTTT.

The chain employs TRBV7-2 and TRBJ1-1, with TRBD1 identical over 10 bases. Per the germline V gene, CDR1 is SGHTA and CDR2 is FQGNSA. The V and J ends lost 1 base and 1 base, in that order; junction bases with no gene match: 6. The CDR3 runs 17 residues. The CDR3 is CASSLGTGGGKNTEAFF. In DNA, the CDR3 is TGTGCCAGCAGCTTAGGGACAGGGGGGGGGAAGAACACTGAAGCTTTCTTT.

This clonotype was counted only a few times. This chain links TRBV12-3 or TRBV12-4 with TRBJ2-1; 12 nucleotides agree with TRBD2. This CDR3 is 14 amino acids long. After removal of 5 bases from V and 9 bases from J, the junction contained 5 bases not matched to a gene. The CDR3 reads CASSPSGRVVEQFF. The CDR3 region has the DNA TGTGCCAGCAGTCCTAGCGGGAGGGTGGTTGAGCAGTTCTTC.

This clonotype was seen more than once but under ten times. The V call is TRBV20-1, the J call TRBJ2-2; D is unclear. This CDR3 is 13 amino acids long. Trimming left V 4 bases short and J 0 bases short, with 6 bases between. The V gene's germline CDR1 is DFQATT and CDR2 SNEGSKA (reference sequence). CDR3 sequence (DNA): TGCAGTGCTAACGGAGCGAACACCGGGGAGCTGTTTTTT. Translation gives CSANGANTGELFF.

This clonotype occurred a few times. This chain uses TRBV29-1 with TRBJ2-7; a possible D gene is TRBD1 (6 bases). The CDR3 runs to 11 residues. The germline gives CDR1 SQVTM, CDR2 ANQGSEA. Trimming shortened V by 6 bases and J by 2 bases, and 8 bases separated the two germline ends. In nucleotides, the CDR3 is TGCAGCGTACAGGGCCCCTACGAGCAGTACTTC. Translation gives CSVQGPYEQYF.

This clonotype has a handful of counts. The chain joins TRBV20-1 to TRBJ1-2; weak D call: TRBD1 (5 bases). CDR1 and CDR2 from the germline V gene are DFQATT and SNEGSKA (reference sequence). CDR3 length equals 16 residues. V lost 4 bases, J lost 0 bases, and 18 bases lay in between. As DNA, the CDR3 is TGCAGTGCTACGGTACCGCGGGGGTTGGCTAACTATGGCTACACCTTC. This codes for CSATVPRGLANYGYTF.

J is TRBJ2-3 and V is TRBV10-3; 8 nucleotides match TRBD2. The CDR3 totals 14 residues. Germline CDR1 and CDR2: ENHRY and SYGVKD. V dropped 3 bases and J dropped 4; count of bases not matched to a gene: 3. The CDR3 loop reads CAISEGTSPDTQYF. Here the CDR3 DNA reads TGTGCCATCAGTGAAGGGACTAGTCCAGATACGCAGTATTTT.

This chain joins TRBV20-1 and TRBJ2-1; 9 bases are shared with TRBD2. V lost 2 bases, J lost 10 bases, and 6 bases stayed unmatched. The CDR3 is 13 residues long. CDR1 DFQATT and CDR2 SNEGSKA come from the germline V gene (reference sequence). This CDR3 reads CSARMASGAEQFF. In DNA form, the CDR3 reads TGCAGTGCTAGAATGGCTAGCGGGGCCGAGCAGTTCTTC.

The sample holds many counts of this clonotype. Germline and junction disagree at one end, which may indicate a read error. The J gene is TRBJ1-2, the V gene TRBV4-1; TRBD1 matches at 8 bases. This CDR3 spans 13 amino acids. CDR1 and CDR2 (germline): MGHRA, YSYEKL. The CDR3 protein is CASSQDRGYGYTF. DNA of the CDR3: TGTGCCAGCAGCCAAGACAGGGGCTATGGCTACACCTTC.

The table lists this clonotype with a few counts. The chain links TRBV21-1 to TRBJ1-5. TRBV21-1 constitutes a pseudogene. CDR3 length: 17 amino acids. The DNA of the CDR3 is TGTGCCAGCAGCAAAGAAAGAGCAGCCCATAGCAATCAGCCCCAGCATTTT. It specifies CASSKERAAHSNQPQHF.